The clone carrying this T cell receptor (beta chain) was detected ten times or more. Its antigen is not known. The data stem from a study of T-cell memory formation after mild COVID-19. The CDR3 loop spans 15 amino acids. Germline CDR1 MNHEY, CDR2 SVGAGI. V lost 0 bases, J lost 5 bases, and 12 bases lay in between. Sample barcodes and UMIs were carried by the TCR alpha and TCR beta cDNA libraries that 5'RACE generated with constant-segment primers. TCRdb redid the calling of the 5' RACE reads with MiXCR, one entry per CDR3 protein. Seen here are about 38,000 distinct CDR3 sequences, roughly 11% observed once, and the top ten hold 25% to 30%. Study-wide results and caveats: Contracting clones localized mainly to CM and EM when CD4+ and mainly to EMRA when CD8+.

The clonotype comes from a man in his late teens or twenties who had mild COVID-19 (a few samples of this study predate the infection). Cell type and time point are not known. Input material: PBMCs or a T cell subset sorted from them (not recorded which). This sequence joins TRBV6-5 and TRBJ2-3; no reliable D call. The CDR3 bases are TGTGCCAGCAGTTACTCGGGGAAGTTCCGAGATACGCAGTATTTT. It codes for CASSYSGKFRDTQYF.